This passage covers 30 T cell receptor beta chains from one sample sequenced in a study of CD4 and CD8 cells across lung adenocarcinoma regions. TCRdb fed the PCR reads into MiXCR, producing one record per CDR3 protein. Of 15,000 to 20,000 distinct CDR3 sequences listed, about 50% are singletons. The sample consisted of CD8+ T cells from the margin of a lung tumor. Receptors originate from a male donor with lung adenocarcinoma. The CD4 and CD8 labels of this study may be unreliable.

This clonotype has only a few counts. This chain links TRBV6-1 with TRBJ2-5; 10 positions agree with TRBD2. With 2 bases clipped from V and 11 bases from J, the junction kept 5 bases outside the gene matches. Germline-derived CDR1 and CDR2 are MNHNS and SASEGT. The CDR3 consists of 13 residues. Written as DNA, the CDR3 is TGTGCCAGCAGTGAAAATCTAGCGGGAGATCAGTACTTC. This sequence encodes CASSENLAGDQYF.

This sequence joins TRBV27 and TRBJ2-1; TRBD2 matches at 11 bases. Matching the DNA end better, TRBJ2-7 makes the J call doubtful. CDR1 MNHEY and CDR2 SMNVEV come from the germline V gene (reference sequence). The CDR3 spans 16 residues. The CDR3 DNA reads TGTGCCAGCAGTTTAAGATCTAGCGGGAGGACCTACGAGCAGTACTTC. Amino acids: CASSLRSSGRTYEQYF.

A note on this clonotype: The junction shows a germline mismatch at one end, possibly a read error. The chain joins TRBV6-1 to TRBJ2-4; weak D call: TRBD1 (6 bases). Germline CDR1 and CDR2: MNHNS and SASEGT. The CDR3 extends over 15 amino acids. CDR3 DNA: TGTGGCAGCGGCTCGGGGATGGGGGCCAAAGATACGCAGTACTTC. It encodes CGSGSGMGAKDTQYF.

To note about this clonotype: Germline is not matched at one junction end, which may reflect a read error. The genes are TRBV6-1 and TRBJ2-4, with D tentatively TRBD1 or TRBD2 (5 bases each). Germline V gene lookup returns CDR1 MNHNS and CDR2 SASEGT. The CDR3 runs 16 residues. The CDR3 here is CASSVMGVCATDTQYF. The CDR3 DNA sequence: TGTGCCAGCAGCGTCATGGGGGTGTGCGCCACAGACACTCAGTATTTC.

This clonotype was seen a handful of times. The rearrangement joins TRBV6-1 to TRBJ2-7, with 9 positions matching TRBD1. Germline CDR1 and CDR2: MNHNS and SASEGT. Losses at the gene ends were 3 bases for V and 0 bases for J; bases not matched to a gene: 3. This CDR3 region has 15 residues. The CDR3 loop reads CASSDRGQGSYEQYF. CDR3 nucleotide sequence: TGTGCCAGCAGTGACCGGGGACAGGGCTCCTACGAGCAGTACTTC.

This clonotype was counted once. A junction end diverges from the germline sequence, so it may reflect a read error. The chain employs TRBV28 and TRBJ2-3; possibly TRBD1 or TRBD2 for D (5 bases each). CDR1 is MDHEN and CDR2 is SYDVKM in the germline V gene. The CDR3 spans 16 residues. In DNA, the CDR3 is TGTGCCAGCAGTGGTTCGGGGACGGGCGCCACAGACACTCAGTATTTC. Its translation is CASSGSGTGATDTQYF.

V and J are TRBV3-1 and TRBJ1-2, with 7 bases lining up with TRBD1. Germline CDR1 and CDR2: LGHDT and YNNKEL (reference sequence). V lost 2 bases and J lost 4; bases outside the gene matches: 7. The CDR3 sequence is 15 residues long. This CDR3 reads CASSQYPGGAYGYTF. The CDR3 coding sequence is TGTGCCAGCAGCCAATACCCAGGGGGAGCCTATGGCTACACCTTC. Full variable domain (remainder filled in from reference TRBV3-1 and TRBJ1-2): DTAVSQTPKYLVTQMGNDKSIKCEQNLGHDTMYWYKQDSKKFLKIMFSYNNKELIINETVPNRFSPKSPDKAHLNLHINSLELGDSAVYFCASSQYPGGAYGYTFGSGTRLTVV.

At least ten counts were recorded for this clonotype. In DNA form, the CDR3 reads TGTGCCAGCAGTTATCAGCTAGCGGGATTTACCGGGGAGCTGTTTTTT. Translation gives CASSYQLAGFTGELFF. The chain carries TRBV6-5 and TRBJ2-2, with TRBD2 identical over 9 bases. The CDR3 consists of 16 residues. Germline CDR1 is MNHEY and CDR2 is SVGAGI. With 3 bases clipped from V and 5 bases from J, the junction kept 7 bases outside the gene matches.

The chain couples TRBV11-3 to TRBJ2-1, with 8 bases that match TRBD2. V lost 4 bases to trimming and J lost 10 bases; unmatched junction nucleotides: 12. This CDR3 comprises 15 residues. From germline, CDR1 is SGHNT and CDR2 YENEEA. This CDR3 reads CASSSPGGLTGEQFF. The DNA for the CDR3 is TGTGCCAGCAGCTCACCGGGGGGGCTCACGGGCGAGCAGTTCTTC.

On this clonotype: An end of the junction does not agree with germline; a read error may underlie this. This chain connects TRBV28 to TRBJ2-3, with D possibly being TRBD1 or TRBD2 (5 bases each). This CDR3 has 16 residues. Germline V lookup: CDR1 MDHEN, CDR2 SYDVKM. CDR3 DNA: TGTGCCAGCAGTGGTGAGGGGACCGGCGGCACAGATACCCAGTATTTC. It encodes CASSGEGTGGTDTQYF.

As regards this clonotype: Since no conserved phenylalanine or tryptophan closes the CDR3, a read error is the likely cause. The DNA is omitted, as the CDR3 cannot be located on it reliably, and the CDR3 follows TCRdb's listing. The gene calls are TRBV10-1 and TRBJ2-6; TRBD1 was called by the table and not checked on the DNA. The V gene's germline CDR1 is WNHNN and CDR2 SYGVQD (reference sequence). The CDR3 adds up to 17 amino acids, both ends counted. The CDR3 spells CASSEQGGTGNEQFFGP.

The chain is built from TRBV27 and TRBJ2-3, with D unresolved. Per the germline V gene, CDR1 is MNHEY and CDR2 is SMNVEV (reference sequence). The CDR3 sequence is 12 residues long. Trimming pared 5 bases from V and 2 bases from J, leaving 5 bases between. CDR3 in amino acids: CASSRLTDTQYF. In DNA form, the CDR3 reads TGTGCCAGCAGTCGCCTCACAGATACGCAGTATTTT.

This clonotype has a count of ten or more. The gene calls are TRBV6-1 and TRBJ1-3; 8 bases agree with TRBD1. The CDR3 covers 14 residues. Unmatched junction bases numbered 7, after V lost 8 bases and J lost 4 bases. CDR1 is MNHNS and CDR2 is SASEGT in the germline V gene. CDR3 sequence (DNA): TGTGCCAGCGGCGATCGGGACAGGGGAAACACCATATATTTT. Translation: CASGDRDRGNTIYF.

As regards this clonotype: A read error may produce the germline difference seen at one junction end. The V gene is TRBV10-3, the J gene TRBJ2-3, with 10 bases identical to TRBD2. The CDR3 consists of 13 residues. The germline V gene has CDR1 ENHRY and CDR2 SYGVKD. The CDR3 sequence: CATLAGDPDTQYF. The CDR3 DNA is TGTGCCACCCTAGCGGGAGATCCAGATACCCAGTATTTC.

The table lists this clonotype with a few counts. The chain links TRBV6-1 to TRBJ1-2; D not certain. Trimming took off 1 base at V and 8 bases at J, with 8 bases between the two ends. The CDR3 covers 12 residues. From germline, CDR1 is MNHNS and CDR2 SASEGT. This CDR3 is CASSEGGGGYTF. DNA of the CDR3: TGTGCCAGCAGTGAAGGAGGCGGAGGCTACACCTTC.

At least ten counts were recorded for this clonotype. V usage is TRBV6-4 and J usage is TRBJ2-1, with 12 nucleotides matching TRBD2. J lost 14 bases, V lost 10 bases, and 21 bases had no gene match. The CDR3 totals 16 residues. Germline CDR1 and CDR2: MRHNA and SNTAGT. The CDR3 DNA reads TGTGCCACCGTCTCGGACACTAGCGGGAGGCGGGAGTTCGAGTTCTTC. Amino acid sequence: CATVSDTSGRREFEFF.

This clonotype was detected once. This sequence joins TRBV12-3 or TRBV12-4 and TRBJ2-1; the D is unclear. V was shortened by 2 bases and J by 9 bases, with 14 bases between the two germline ends. The CDR3 runs 14 residues. The CDR3 sequence is CASSLLPYLVEQFF. CDR3 DNA: TGTGCCAGCAGTTTATTACCCTACCTCGTTGAGCAGTTCTTC.

This clonotype was counted only a few times. At one boundary the junction diverges from the germline segment, which might be a read error. The chain carries TRBV6-1 and TRBJ2-3; 10 nucleotides match TRBD1. The last part of the DNA fits TRBJ2-7 better; the J call may be wrong. Germline-derived CDR1 and CDR2 are MNHNS and SASEGT. CDR3 length equals 16 residues. The CDR3 DNA is TGTGCTAGCAGGGGAGCCGGGACAGGGGTCGGGGATACGCAGTACTTC. It specifies CASRGAGTGVGDTQYF.

In this sample, this clonotype turned up many times. This chain uses TRBV6-1 with TRBJ2-3, with D perhaps matching TRBD2 (6 bases). Germline V gene sequence: CDR1 MNHNS, CDR2 SASEGT. CDR3 length: 14 amino acids. Trimming took 6 bases from V and 9 from J, leaving 19 bases between them. Here the CDR3 reads CASRKGTSGLTQYF. Written as DNA, the CDR3 is TGTGCCAGCAGGAAGGGCACAAGCGGACTAACGCAGTATTTT.

The CDR3: CASSLAGSFTDTQYF. DNA for the CDR3: TGTGCCAGCTCCCTAGCGGGGAGTTTCACAGATACGCAGTATTTT. The chain is built from TRBV6-1 and TRBJ2-3; TRBD2 aligns across 9 bases. This CDR3 is built from 15 residues. The J segment lost 2 bases and the V segment lost 8 bases, leaving 8 bases of the junction unmatched. Germline loops: CDR1 MNHNS, CDR2 SASEGT.

V is TRBV4-1 and J is TRBJ2-1; weak D call: TRBD1 (6 bases). The last part of the DNA fits TRBJ2-5 better; the J call may be wrong. In germline, CDR1 is MGHRA, CDR2 YSYEKL. CDR3 length: 14 residues. In DNA form, the CDR3 reads TGCGCCAGCAGCCAAGAGTCGAGGGGGGAGACCCAGTACTTC. This codes for CASSQESRGETQYF.

The chain joins TRBV12-3 or TRBV12-4 to TRBJ1-2; 7 bases map to TRBD1. The trim removed 7 bases at V and 4 bases at J, leaving 9 bases unmatched. The CDR3 consists of 14 residues. CDR3 in amino acids: CASTGTAGSYGYTF. CDR3 nucleotide sequence: TGTGCCAGCACCGGGACAGCCGGGAGCTATGGCTACACCTTC.

There are a few counts of this clonotype. The V and J genes are TRBV25-1 and TRBJ2-7; no firm D call. The V and J ends lost 7 bases and 1 base respectively, with 8 bases between them. The CDR3 sequence is 12 residues long. CDR1 is MGHDK and CDR2 is SYGVNS in the germline V gene. This chain's CDR3 is CASKTESYEQYF. Written as DNA, the CDR3 is TGTGCCAGCAAAACAGAGTCCTACGAGCAGTACTTC.

V gene TRBV6-1 combines with J gene TRBJ2-5, with 9 bases that match TRBD2. The CDR3 is 16 amino acids. The V gene's germline CDR1 is MNHNS and CDR2 SASEGT. V gave up 5 bases and J gave up 9 bases; unmatched junction bases: 16. The CDR3 sequence: CASSPLLAGVRGAQYF. The CDR3 nucleotides read TGTGCCAGCAGTCCCCTATTAGCGGGAGTCCGGGGAGCCCAGTACTTC.

In the case of this clonotype: At one boundary the junction diverges from the germline segment, which might be a read error. The V gene is TRBV7-3, the J gene TRBJ2-4; D possibly corresponds to TRBD2 (6 bases). Germline V gives CDR1 SGHTA, CDR2 FQGTGA. The length of the CDR3 is 17 residues. CDR3 region: CASSRGAGLWGKNLQYF. The CDR3 nucleotides read TGTGCCAGCAGCCGCGGGGCGGGGCTGTGGGGAAAAAACTTGCAGTACTTT.

This clonotype was recorded at least ten times. This chain links TRBV14 with TRBJ2-1; 10 nucleotides agree with TRBD2. Matching the DNA end better, TRBJ2-7 makes the J call doubtful. The CDR3 length is 16 residues. CDR1 SGHDN and CDR2 FVKESK come from the germline V gene. CDR3 nucleotide sequence: TGTGCCAGCAGCCAAGATTTACTAGCGGGATTCAACGAGCAGTACTTC. The encoded protein is CASSQDLLAGFNEQYF.

The rearrangement links TRBV6-5 to TRBJ2-3; 12 bases agree with TRBD2. The CDR3 runs 15 residues. Unmatched junction bases numbered 1, after V lost 0 bases and J lost 6 bases. Germline loops: CDR1 MNHEY, CDR2 SVGAGI. CDR3 loop: CASSYSGTSGDTQYF. In DNA, the CDR3 is TGTGCCAGCAGTTACTCGGGGACTAGCGGGGATACGCAGTATTTT.

This clonotype was counted a few times. The V call is TRBV10-1, the J call TRBJ2-1; TRBD1 or TRBD2 may be the D gene (5 bases each). From germline, CDR1 is WNHNN and CDR2 SYGVQD (reference sequence). This CDR3 region has 15 residues. Trimming pared 1 base from V and 8 bases from J, leaving 15 bases between. For the CDR3, the DNA is TGCGCCAGCAGTGAGTTGGGACCCCCCCGAGATGAGCAGTTCTTC. It is translated as CASSELGPPRDEQFF.

In this sample, this clonotype turned up many times. The chain uses TRBV6-1 and TRBJ1-2, with 8 bases matching TRBD1. CDR1 is MNHNS, CDR2 SASEGT, per germline. This CDR3 is 16 amino acids long. Trimming at V came to 2 bases and at J to 5 bases, leaving 10 bases not matched to a gene. As DNA, the CDR3 is TGTGCCAGCAGTGAACAAGGGTCAGGGGGCCTATATGGCTACACCTTC. This encodes CASSEQGSGGLYGYTF.

This clonotype occurred many times. The chain combines TRBV12-3 or TRBV12-4 with TRBJ2-4; D is uncertain. V was pared by 5 bases and J by 0 bases, with 8 bases between. The CDR3 has 14 amino acids. The CDR3 reads CASSEQSAKNIQYF. The CDR3 region has the DNA TGTGCCAGCAGTGAACAGTCAGCCAAAAACATTCAGTACTTC.